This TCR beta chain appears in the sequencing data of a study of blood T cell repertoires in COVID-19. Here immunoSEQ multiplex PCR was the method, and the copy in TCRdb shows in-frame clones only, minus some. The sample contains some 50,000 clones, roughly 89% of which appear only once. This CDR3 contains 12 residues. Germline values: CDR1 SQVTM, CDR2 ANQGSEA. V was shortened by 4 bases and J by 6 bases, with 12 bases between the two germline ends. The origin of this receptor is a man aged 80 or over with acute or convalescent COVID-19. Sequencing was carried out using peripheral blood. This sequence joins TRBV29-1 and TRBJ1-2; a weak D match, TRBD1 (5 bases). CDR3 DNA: TGCAGCGTTGTGCGGCAGGGCCATGGCTACACCTTC. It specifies CSVVRQGHGYTF.